The rows below give T cell receptor beta chains drawn from one sample of a study of CD8+CD57+ T cells in acquired aplastic anemia. Via MiXCR, TCRdb re-called the reads, giving one row per CDR3 protein. The table records a few hundred thousand distinct CDR3 sequences, approximately 79% of them present only once. The sequencing input was sorted CD4+, CD8+, or CD8+CD57+ T cells (not recorded which) from PBMCs. The receptors originated from a human donor with aplastic anemia. The CDR3 runs from the conserved cysteine through the conserved F or W. D genes are given only for firm matches. The size of a clone is reported for some rows only, either as once, few or many, or as a class for expanded clones.

cdr3_length,clone_size,d_call,j_call,v_call,cdr3_nt,cdr3_aa
12,NA,TRBD2,TRBJ2-5,TRBV9,TGTGCCAGCAGCGCATTAGCGGGTAACCCCTACTTC,CASSALAGNPYF
15,NA,TRBD2,TRBJ2-1,TRBV7-8,TGTGCCAGTAGCTTCGCTAGCGGGCGTTATACTGAGCAGTTCTTC,CASSFASGRYTEQFF
14,few,NA,TRBJ2-1,TRBV7-9,TGTGCCAGCAGCTTAGTGCAGGGGGGGAATGAGCAGTTCTTC,CASSLVQGGNEQFF
15,NA,NA,TRBJ1-1,TRBV7-8,TGTACCAGCAGCTTAGCTCGAGGTCCCGATACGCAGTATTTCTTT,CTSSLARGPDTQYFF
10,NA,NA,TRBJ1-1,TRBV29-1,TGCAGCGTTGTTAGGGGTGAAGCTTTCTTT,CSVVRGEAFF
15,few,TRBD1,TRBJ1-1,TRBV7-6,TGTGCCAGCAGTTCAGACAGGGGCAATTCACCCCACCACTTCTTT,CASSSDRGNSPHHFF
15,NA,NA,TRBJ2-7,TRBV7-8,TGTACCAGCAGCGAACTAGGAGGCCCACACACCGAGCAGTACTTC,CTSSELGGPHTEQYF
15,NA,NA,TRBJ1-1,TRBV9,TGTGCCAGCGGTGGAGCTGGGAGGGCGAACACTGAAGCTTTCTTT,CASGGAGRANTEAFF
14,NA,TRBD1,TRBJ2-3,TRBV9,TGTGCCAGCAGCGGGACAGGCCCTTGGGATGAGCAGTATTTT,CASSGTGPWDEQYF
14,once,NA,TRBJ1-6,TRBV9,TGTGCCAGCAGCGCAGACGGGCGCACTGCAGCTTTCTACTTT,CASSADGRTAAFYF
14,NA,TRBD2,TRBJ2-5,TRBV7-9,TGTGCCTGCGGGTTAGCGGGGGACCAAGAGACCCAGTACTTT,CACGLAGDQETQYF
13,NA,NA,TRBJ2-3,TRBV9,TGTGCCAGCAGCGACGGGTCAGCTACGCAGCATTTTTTT,CASSDGSATQHFF
16,NA,NA,TRBJ2-1,TRBV14,TGTGCCAGCAGTGAATCGGGGGAACAGGGTGAGGCTGAGCAGTTCTTC,CASSESGEQGEAEQFF
13,NA,NA,TRBJ2-3,TRBV7-8,TGTGCCAGCGGCGACGCGGGCACAGACAAGCCGTATTTT,CASGDAGTDKPYF
15,once,NA,TRBJ2-6,TRBV7-3,TGTGCCAGCAGCTTACGTGCCACTGGGGCTAACGACCTAACTTTC,CASSLRATGANDLTF
14,NA,NA,TRBJ2-7,TRBV9,TGCGCCAGCAGCTTCGACACATTCTCCTACCAGCAGTACTTC,CASSFDTFSYQQYF
15,NA,NA,TRBJ2-3,TRBV5-6,TGTGCCAGCAGCCTCGGACAAGGGATCGAGGATACGCAGTATTTT,CASSLGQGIEDTQYF
15,NA,NA,TRBJ2-3,TRBV7-8,TGTGCCAGCAGCTTAGGGGGAAGTCCCGATACGCCGTATTATTTT,CASSLGGSPDTPYYF
16,NA,TRBD1,TRBJ1-2,TRBV7-9,TGTGCCAGCAGCTTCAAAGGGGGCGCCGGCGACTACGGCTACACCTTC,CASSFKGGAGDYGYTF
13,NA,NA,TRBJ1-2,TRBV11-2,TGTGCCAGCAGCTTAGATCTGAATCGGGGCTACACCTTC,CASSLDLNRGYTF
14,NA,NA,TRBJ2-3,TRBV7-9,TGTGCCAGCAGCGCAGCGGCAGAGACCCAGAACCAGTATTTT,CASSAAAETQNQYF
13,NA,NA,TRBJ2-1,TRBV4-1,TGCGCCAGCAGCCATCCCTGGAGTAATGAGCAGTTCTTC,CASSHPWSNEQFF